The clone carrying this T cell receptor (beta chain) has at least ten counts. Antigen: not known. The germline V gene has CDR1 MNHEY and CDR2 SMNVEV (reference sequence). Trimming pared 0 bases from V and 1 base from J, leaving 9 bases between. This CDR3 has 15 residues. From RNA transcripts, TCR beta CDR3 regions were amplified. An initial round of RT-PCR targeting the TCR CDR3 relied on the HTBI primer set. MiXCR was run by TCRdb on the multiplex PCR reads, yielding one entry per CDR3 protein. This repertoire shows about 400,000 distinct CDR3 sequences, 15% found once; its top ten account for around a third. This entry comes from a study of T cells in Graves' hyperthyroidism and ophthalmopathy. Whole-study findings and limits: Using 13 V-J features, a model discriminated ophthalmopathy from stable hyperthyroidism.

Patients counted as stable if ophthalmopathy did not develop within 18 months. Isolation of PBMCs was performed on 8.5 to 10 ml fresh peripheral blood. The specimen sequenced was blood. The sequence was collected from a young woman with Graves' hyperthyroidism. The chain uses TRBV27 and TRBJ2-5; no clear D gene. DNA of the CDR3: TGTGCCAGCAGTTTATCGTTCCTAGTCCAAGAGACCCAGTACTTC. It translates to CASSLSFLVQETQYF.